What follows describes a single T cell receptor (beta chain). What it binds is not known. The data belong to a study of graft-versus-host responses after intestinal transplantation. Across the whole study: Multivisceral, liver-intestinal, or isolated intestinal transplants were received by the recipients. Study results and caveats: GvH clones appeared in recipient marrow, some first in ileum or blood. Early post-transplant declines in HvG were associated with peak levels of circulating GvH clones.

The assay was immunoSEQ multiplex PCR, and TCRdb's table has in-frame clones only and misses some. The sample records 96,000 or so clones, 92% being singletons. V was cut by 0 bases and J by 2 bases, with 12 bases left in between. The CDR3 has 15 residues. Germline CDR1 and CDR2: SGHRS and YFSETQ. This specimen was unstimulated CD4+ T cells sorted from spleen or lymph node cells, taken before intestinal transplant. The sequence came from a human donor who received an intestinal transplant. The chain joins TRBV5-1 to TRBJ2-7; D is perhaps TRBD2 (6 bases). The CDR3 is CASSLVGGATYEQYF. CDR3 bases: TGCGCCAGCAGCTTGGTGGGGGGAGCGACCTACGAGCAGTACTTC. Full variable domain (rest looked up from reference TRBV5-1 and TRBJ2-7): KAGVTQTPRYLIKTRGQQVTLSCSPISGHRSVSWYQQTPGQGLQFLFEYFSETQRNKGNFPGRFSGRQFSNSRSEMNVSTLELGDSALYLCASSLVGGATYEQYFGPGTRLTVT.